These 17 T cell receptor gamma chains were all obtained from the same sample, sequenced in a study of γδ T cells in repeated Plasmodium falciparum infection. TCRdb reprocessed the multiplex PCR reads through CATT. Of about 15,000 gamma-chain clones listed, around 1.6% are singletons. Bulk repertoires came from Vgamma9/Vdelta2+ or Vdelta2-negative gammadelta T cells flow-sorted from PBMC. Specimen: gamma-delta T cells from blood. The origin of the receptors is a pool of human donors (malaria-infected and uninfected, not separated).

Regarding this clone: TCRdb attributes to this sequence the protein of a much larger clone, which differs from the DNA translation at residue 11; a read error is likely, and the protein displayed is translated from the DNA. This rearrangement joins TRGV9 to TRGJP. CDR3 size: 15 residues. Per germline, CDR1 GITISATS and CDR2 ISYDGTV (reference sequence). The CDR3 DNA sequence: TGTGCCTTGTGGGAGGTGCTATTGGGCAAAAACATCAAGGTATTT. Protein product: CALWEVLLGKNIKVF.

Judged by abundance, this clone is medium-sized. This chain joins TRGV9 and TRGJ1 or TRGJ2. After removal of 0 bases from V and 5 bases from J, the junction contained 1 base not matched to a gene. This CDR3 contains 12 residues. Germline V lookup: CDR1 GITISATS, CDR2 ISYDGTV (reference sequence). CDR3 sequence reads: CALWEVNYKKLF. For the CDR3, the DNA is TGTGCCTTGTGGGAGGTGAATTATAAGAAACTCTTT.

Many counts were recorded for this clone. This DNA translates differently at residue 3 from the TCRdb protein, which is that of a much larger clone; a read error is likely, and the protein shown is the DNA's own translation. V gene TRGV9 combines with J gene TRGJ1 or TRGJ2. Here the J gene was assigned by germline matching of the DNA, as TCRdb has none. Germline CDR1 GITISATS, CDR2 ISYDGTV (reference sequence). This CDR3 region has 14 residues. CDR3: CASWEVHLYYKKLF. CDR3 bases: TGTGCCTCGTGGGAGGTGCACCTATATTATAAGAAACTCTTT.

This clone was counted a few times. It is unclear where the CDR3 begins or ends on the DNA, so no DNA is shown, and the CDR3 is as TCRdb lists it. The V call is TRGV3, the J call TRGJ1 or TRGJ2. The germline gives CDR1 VTNTFY, CDR2 YDVSTARD (reference sequence). The CDR3 region is 19 residues in length, termini included. The CDR3 loop is CATWDRIIIRNSLAVEQHF.

This clone has more than one count but fewer than ten. This sequence is one base from a far larger clone and is likely a read error. This sample includes further DNA sequences coding for the same CDR3. The genes are TRGV9 and TRGJ1 or TRGJ2. Germline matching of the DNA provided the J gene here, since TCRdb leaves it blank. This CDR3 spans 13 amino acids. The germline V gene encodes CDR1 GITISATS and CDR2 ISYDGTV (reference sequence). DNA of the CDR3: TGTGCCTTGTGGGAAGAGTTTTATTACAAGAAACTCTTT. Translated: CALWEEFYYKKLF.

Regarding this clone: The TCRdb record carries a much larger clone's protein, which differs from this DNA's translation at residue 7; a read error is the likely cause, and the protein listed here is the DNA translation. The rearrangement uses TRGV9 and TRGJ1 or TRGJ2. The J gene is not listed in TCRdb, so it was assigned here from a DNA match to germline. The CDR3 runs 13 residues. Germline CDR1 reads GITISATS; CDR2 reads ISYDGTV (reference sequence). Trimming cost V 7 bases and J 2 bases; bases outside gene matches: 8. The DNA of the CDR3 is TGTGCCTTGTGTCGACCGGATTATTATAAGAAACTCTTT. Amino acid sequence: CALCRPDYYKKLF.

A few counts support this clone. It is likely a read error: a sequence one base away is far more abundant. Different DNA sequences within this sample yield the same CDR3. This chain connects TRGV8 to TRGJ1 or TRGJ2. No J segment appears in TCRdb, so it was assigned here by matching the sequence to germline. The CDR3 contains 13 residues. Germline V gene lookup returns CDR1 VENAVY and CDR2 YDSYNSRV. The CDR3 loop is CATWDITRNKKLF. The DNA for the CDR3 is TGCGCCACCTGGGATATTACCAGGAATAAGAAACTCTTT.

In this sample, this clone turned up many times. This DNA translates differently at residue 7 from the TCRdb protein, which is that of a much larger clone; a read error is likely, and the protein shown is the DNA's own translation. The genes are TRGV9 and TRGJ1 or TRGJ2. This CDR3 region has 17 residues. V lost 0 bases and J lost 1; bases outside the gene matches: 12. The germline CDR1 and CDR2 sequences are GITISATS and ISYDGTV (reference sequence). In nucleotides, the CDR3 is TGTGCCTTGTGGGAGGTGCCTGGGATAGGAAATTATTATAAGAAACTCTTT. Translated, it gives CALWEVPGIGNYYKKLF.

This clone was recorded many times. This DNA's translation differs at residue 11 from TCRdb's protein, which comes from a much larger clone; a read error is likely, and the protein shown is translated from the DNA. V gene TRGV9 combines with J gene TRGJ1 or TRGJ2. The J gene, absent from TCRdb, was called here by matching the DNA to germline. Germline V gene data show CDR1 as GITISATS and CDR2 as ISYDGTV (reference sequence). The CDR3 covers 14 residues. The CDR3: CALWEVPYGYEKLF. CDR3 sequence (DNA): TGTGCCTTGTGGGAGGTGCCTTACGGTTATGAGAAACTCTTT.

This clone was seen at least ten times. A far larger clone is off by one base, so a read error is likely. The sample has other DNA sequences that encode this CDR3 too. CDR3 region: CALWEVELGKKIKVF. In DNA, the CDR3 is TGTGCCTTGTGGGAGGTGGAGTTGGGCAAAAAAATCAAGGTGTTT. This chain uses TRGV9 with TRGJP. The CDR3 sequence is 15 residues long. Germline CDR1 reads GITISATS; CDR2 reads ISYDGTV (reference sequence).

Points on this clone: This likely stems from a read error, as it lies one base from a far larger clone. The sample carries other DNA sequences with the same CDR3. A V gene of TRGV4 was called, but no J gene was assigned. Per germline, CDR1 EGSTGY and CDR2 YDSYTSSV. This CDR3 is 11 amino acids long. The CDR3 loop is CATWTSDKKLF. In nucleotides, the CDR3 is TGTGCCACCTGGACTTCGGATAAAAAACTCTTT.

At least ten counts were recorded for this clone. A read error is likely here: a far larger clone is one base away. The same CDR3 can be traced to other DNA sequences in this sample. This chain links TRGV9 with TRGJP. This CDR3 spans 16 amino acids. Germline-derived CDR1 and CDR2 are GITISATS and ISYDGTV (reference sequence). In nucleotides, the CDR3 is TGTGCCTTGTGGGACCGCCAAGAGCTGGGCAAAAAAATCAAGGTATTT. Translated: CALWDRQELGKKIKVF.

Notes on this clone: The TCRdb protein comes from a much larger clone and disagrees with this DNA's translation at residue 4, likely due to a read error; the protein given here is derived from the DNA. This rearrangement joins TRGV9 to TRGJ1 or TRGJ2. No J segment appears in TCRdb, so it was assigned here by matching the sequence to germline. The CDR3 is 10 residues long. Unmatched junction bases numbered 3, after V lost 9 bases and J lost 4 bases. Germline V gives CDR1 GITISATS, CDR2 ISYDGTV (reference sequence). The CDR3: CALRYYKKLF. Here the CDR3 DNA reads TGTGCCTTGCGGTATTATAAGAAACTCTTT.

Ten or more counts support this clone. A far larger clone differs by one base, so this is likely a read error. This same CDR3 is encoded by further DNA sequences in the sample. V gene TRGV9 was called; the J gene was not. This CDR3 spans 11 amino acids. CDR1 GITISATS and CDR2 ISYDGTV come from the germline V gene (reference sequence). CDR3 nucleotides: TGTGCCTTGTGGGAGGTACCTAAGAAGCTCTTT. It yields the protein CALWEVPKKLF.

For this clone: A read error likely explains why the TCRdb protein, taken from a much larger clone, differs from this DNA's translation at residue 3; the protein shown is translated from the DNA. Here the CDR3 reads CAIDLRDKKLF. The CDR3 region has the DNA TGTGCCATCGACCTCCGAGATAAGAAACTCTTT. The V call is TRGV4, the J call TRGJ1 or TRGJ2. The CDR3 runs to 11 residues. Germline values: CDR1 EGSTGY, CDR2 YDSYTSSV. The ends lost 11 bases at V and 8 bases at J; junction bases unmatched: 12.

Points on this clone: The TCRdb record carries a much larger clone's protein, which differs from this DNA's translation at residue 4; a read error is the likely cause, and the protein listed here is the DNA translation. The rearrangement uses TRGV9 and TRGJ1 or TRGJ2. The CDR3 spans 11 residues. Germline values: CDR1 GITISATS, CDR2 ISYDGTV (reference sequence). The CDR3 DNA reads as TGTGCCTTGTGTGAGGTACCTAAGAAACTCTTT. It encodes CALCEVPKKLF.

This clone was counted ten times or more. Given a far larger clone just one base away, this is likely a sequencing read error. The same CDR3 is also encoded by other DNA sequences in this sample. No J gene was named, though the V gene is TRGV9. This CDR3 region has 11 residues. Per the germline V gene, CDR1 is GITISATS and CDR2 is ISYDGTV (reference sequence). The CDR3 reads CALWEVHEKLF. CDR3 bases: TGTGCCTTGTGGGAGGTGCATGAAAAACTCTTT.